These T cell receptor beta chains were read from a single sample in a study of T cells in Graves' hyperthyroidism and ophthalmopathy. From the multiplex PCR reads, TCRdb called clonotypes with MiXCR, one entry per CDR3 protein. Of fewer than 350,000 distinct CDR3 sequences in the sample, around 23% were seen once. The sample comprised blood. Receptors were obtained from a woman aged 45-59 years with Graves' hyperthyroidism. Each CDR3 is given with its conserved first and last residue. Fields, in order: V gene, CDR3 length, J gene, CDR3 protein.

V: TRBV2
length: 15
J: TRBJ2-2
CDR3: CASSRDRGGGGELFF

V: TRBV6-1
length: 15
J: TRBJ2-3
CDR3: CASSELAGAVDTQYF

V: TRBV3-1
length: 13
J: TRBJ1-2
CDR3: CATAQSSNYGYTF

V: TRBV30
length: 14
J: TRBJ2-7
CDR3: CAWLGTGGSGEQYF

V: TRBV6-2/TRBV6-3
length: 15
J: TRBJ2-7
CDR3: CASSYDTKNFYEQYF

V: TRBV30
length: 13
J: TRBJ2-1
CDR3: CAWRDGLHNEQFF

V: TRBV12-3/TRBV12-4
length: 15
J: TRBJ1-2
CDR3: CASSADRRALYGYTF

V: TRBV29-1
length: 15
J: TRBJ2-4
CDR3: CSAVSDKVGKNIQYF

V: TRBV12-3/TRBV12-4
length: 15
J: TRBJ1-2
CDR3: CASSLARGQGFGYTF

V: TRBV29-1
length: 15
J: TRBJ2-7
CDR3: CSVEEWRTGSYEQYF

V: TRBV12-3/TRBV12-4
length: 14
J: TRBJ1-1
CDR3: CATKRWAGGTEAFF

V: TRBV7-9
length: 14
J: TRBJ1-1
CDR3: CASSFRGRHTEAFF

V: TRBV19
length: 17
J: TRBJ2-1
CDR3: CASSRRQSQSSYNEQFF

V: TRBV30
length: 13
J: TRBJ2-7
CDR3: CAWNRQSAYEQYF

V: TRBV11-2
length: 14
J: TRBJ2-1
CDR3: CAGSSGNRGDLAFF

V: TRBV20-1
length: 12
J: TRBJ1-2
CDR3: CSARDRSYGYTF

V: TRBV6-1
length: 13
J: TRBJ1-3
CDR3: CASSEEFGNTIYF

V: TRBV25-1
length: 13
J: TRBJ1-2
CDR3: CASSNRAGYGYTF

V: TRBV4-2
length: 16
J: TRBJ2-2
CDR3: CASSQSGGRGTGELFF

V: TRBV7-8
length: 13
J: TRBJ2-5
CDR3: CASTLGQGETQYF

V: TRBV6-1
length: 12
J: TRBJ1-2
CDR3: CAITRANYGYTF

V: TRBV28
length: 16
J: TRBJ2-4
CDR3: CASSFGTSRAKNIQYF

V: TRBV2
length: 14
J: TRBJ1-1
CDR3: CASIFTGKGNHAFF

V: TRBV20-1
length: 12
J: TRBJ1-2
CDR3: CSARDLGEGYTF

V: TRBV6-1
length: 15
J: TRBJ2-1
CDR3: CASSGTSVGHNEQFF

V: TRBV19
length: 14
J: TRBJ1-4
CDR3: CASNGMDLNEKLFF

V: TRBV3-1
length: 15
J: TRBJ1-4
CDR3: CASSQGWGPREKLFF

V: TRBV4-2
length: 15
J: TRBJ2-3
CDR3: CASSRSGSFADTQYF

V: TRBV7-2
length: 15
J: TRBJ1-1
CDR3: CASSVTGTQNTEAFF

V: TRBV28
length: 13
J: TRBJ1-1
CDR3: CASSSIKRTEAFF

V: TRBV7-9
length: 14
J: TRBJ2-7
CDR3: CASSLYPATYEQYF

V: TRBV19
length: 18
J: TRBJ2-7
CDR3: CASSIFDRGRGGSYEQYF

V: TRBV11-2
length: 14
J: TRBJ2-3
CDR3: CASSLAREADTQYF

V: TRBV10-1
length: 13
J: TRBJ1-2
CDR3: CASSGRGSLGYTF

V: TRBV19
length: 12
J: TRBJ2-5
CDR3: CATSRDQETQYF

V: TRBV5-1
length: 17
J: TRBJ2-4
CDR3: CASSPLGQGLAKNIQYF

V: TRBV27
length: 14
J: TRBJ1-4
CDR3: CASSQGTGGKKLFF

V: TRBV15
length: 14
J: TRBJ2-7
CDR3: CATVRDRSSYEQYF

V: TRBV30
length: 14
J: TRBJ1-2
CDR3: CAWTPGGTGVGYTF

V: TRBV7-8
length: 12
J: TRBJ2-7
CDR3: CASSLRGYEQYF

V: TRBV12-3/TRBV12-4
length: 15
J: TRBJ1-1
CDR3: CASSRERGVGTEAFF

V: TRBV13
length: 15
J: TRBJ2-7
CDR3: CASSSQDGARYEQYF

V: TRBV5-6
length: 15
J: TRBJ2-2
CDR3: CASSLPGQGAGELFF

V: TRBV6-1
length: 17
J: TRBJ2-3
CDR3: CASSEVRTSGDTDTQYF

V: TRBV4-1
length: 14
J: TRBJ2-1
CDR3: CASSQESSYNEQFF

V: TRBV10-3
length: 14
J: TRBJ1-5
CDR3: CAISERGQGGPQHF

V: TRBV6-2/TRBV6-3
length: 19
J: TRBJ2-6
CDR3: CASTSSFWDWFSGANVLTF

V: TRBV12-3/TRBV12-4
length: 17
J: TRBJ1-3
CDR3: CASSLSGLGGPGNTIYF

V: TRBV5-1
length: 16
J: TRBJ2-1
CDR3: CASSLLTGTSGNEQFF